This T cell receptor beta chain was obtained from a study of T-cell reconstitution after alpha-beta-depleted transplantation in children. Study findings and constraints: Roughly two months post-transplant, alpha-beta T cells reportedly originated from several hundred graft clones that had expanded.

A note on this clonotype: The antigen is unknown.

The authors prepared the TCRbeta library with unique molecular identifiers. TCRdb ran MiXCR on the PCR reads and lists one entry per CDR3 protein. Of about 200,000 distinct CDR3 sequences detected, approximately 8.4% appear once; the ten largest clones hold 35% to 40%. Germline values: CDR1 SGHRS, CDR2 YFSETQ. J was trimmed by 6 bases and V by 1 base; bases with no gene match: 5. CDR3 length: 14 residues. The sample consisted of PBMCs, mostly from graft donor cells, taken 360 days after TCRalphabeta/CD19-depleted stem cell transplant. The TCR originated in a male patient aged 2 to 10 who had a stem cell transplant for acute myeloid leukemia, so the T cells may come from the graft donor. This chain joins TRBV5-1 and TRBJ1-2, with TRBD1 matching 8 bases. CDR3 loop: CASSLRVTGDGYTF. Here the CDR3 DNA reads TGCGCCAGCAGCTTGCGTGTGACAGGGGATGGCTACACCTTC.